A single sample gave rise to the 2 T cell receptor beta chains below, sequenced in a study of blood T cell repertoires in COVID-19. Generated by immunoSEQ multiplex PCR, the TCRdb table keeps only in-frame clones and is missing some. The sample holds nearly 90,000 clones, 88% seen once. Sequencing input: peripheral blood. These receptors were collected from a man aged 80 or over with acute or convalescent COVID-19.

Note on this clone: The DNA is omitted, as the CDR3 cannot be located on it reliably, and the CDR3 follows TCRdb's listing. J is TRBJ2-3 and V is TRBV4-1; the table's D call, TRBD2, was not checked against the DNA. Germline lookup yields CDR1 MGHRA and CDR2 YSYEKL. The length of the CDR3 is 15 amino acids, counting both ends. The CDR3 sequence: CASSQDWASGAFKYF.

This clone was recorded once. CDR3: CASTFSGQGWDHGYTF. CDR3 sequence (DNA): TGTGCCAGCACCTTCTCTGGACAGGGTTGGGATCATGGCTACACCTTC. This chain connects TRBV28 to TRBJ1-2; 8 positions agree with TRBD1. Germline loops: CDR1 MDHEN, CDR2 SYDVKM. J gave up 6 bases and V 7 bases, and 16 bases lay outside the gene matches. The CDR3 is made up of 16 amino acids.